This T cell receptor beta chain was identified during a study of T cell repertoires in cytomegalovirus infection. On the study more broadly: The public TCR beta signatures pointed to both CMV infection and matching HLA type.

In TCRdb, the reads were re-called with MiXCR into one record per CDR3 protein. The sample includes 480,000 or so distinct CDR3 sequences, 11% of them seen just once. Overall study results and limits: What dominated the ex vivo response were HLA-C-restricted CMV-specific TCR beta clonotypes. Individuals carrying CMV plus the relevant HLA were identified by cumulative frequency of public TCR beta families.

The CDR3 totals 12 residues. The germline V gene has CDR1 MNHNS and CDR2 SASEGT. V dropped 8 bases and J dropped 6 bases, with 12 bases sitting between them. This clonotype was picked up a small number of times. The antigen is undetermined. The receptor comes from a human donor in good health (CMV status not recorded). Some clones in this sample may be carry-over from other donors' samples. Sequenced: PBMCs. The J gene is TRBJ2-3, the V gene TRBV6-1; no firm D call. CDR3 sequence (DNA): TGTGCCAGCGGCGCCGACGGGGATACGCAGTATTTT. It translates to CASGADGDTQYF.